These T cell receptor beta chains were read from a single sample in a study of tumor and adjacent non-tumor tissue in lung cancer. TCRdb reanalysed the multiplex PCR reads using MiXCR and keeps one entry per CDR3 protein. The sample lists roughly 70,000 distinct CDR3 sequences, roughly 75% occurring once. Sequencing was carried out using distant non-tumor lung tissue. These receptors all come from a woman in her 50s with non-small cell lung cancer. Each CDR3 is given with its conserved first and last residue. The order of the fields is V gene, D gene, clone size, J gene, CDR3 protein, CDR3 DNA. D genes are given only for firm matches. Expanded clones are given a class, and other clones once, few, many or no size at all.

TRBV12-3/TRBV12-4	TRBD1	.	TRBJ1-1	CASSPTGGLNTEAYF	TGTGCCAGTAGTCCCACAGGGGGCTTGAACACTGAAGCTTACTTT
TRBV6-1	.	.	TRBJ2-3	CAGSRNNADTRYF	TGCGCCGGCAGTCGGAACAATGCAGATACGCGGTATTTT
TRBV29-1	.	.	TRBJ2-2	CSVERAIGIGGTGELFF	TGCAGCGTTGAAAGGGCAATCGGGATAGGGGGTACCGGGGAGCTGTTTTTT
TRBV6-1	TRBD1	.	TRBJ2-5	CASSRRTGSVETQYF	TGTGCCAGCAGCCGGCGGACAGGGTCTGTGGAGACTCAGTACTTC
TRBV29-1	.	.	TRBJ1-2	CSVWGGGDNYCYIF	TGCAGCGTCTGGGGAGGAGGGGACAACTATTGCTACATCTTC
TRBV28	TRBD1	few	TRBJ1-5	CASSSVTGGIFQPQHF	TGTGCCAGCAGTTCTGTGACAGGGGGAATTTTCCAGCCCCAGCATTTT
TRBV4-3	.	.	TRBJ2-5	CASSLEECRTHYF	TGCGCCAGCAGCCTAGAGGAATGTAGGACCCACTACTTC
TRBV20-1	.	.	TRBJ1-1	CSARDAADNTEAFF	TGCAGTGCTAGAGATGCGGCAGACAACACTGAAGCTTTCTTT
TRBV20-1	.	.	TRBJ1-1	CSAGATVNTEASF	TGCAGTGCCGGGGCGACAGTGAACACTGAAGCTTCCTTT
TRBV29-1	.	many	TRBJ1-4	CSVEIWGRGEKLFF	TGCAGCGTTGAAATTTGGGGAAGGGGTGAAAAACTGTTTTTT
TRBV11-2	.	.	TRBJ2-3	CASSLTGDTRYF	TGTGCCAGCAGCCTTACGGGAGATACGCGGTATTTC
TRBV11-2	.	.	TRBJ2-1	CASSFSGTVSSHNEQFF	TGTGCCAGCAGCTTTAGCGGGACAGTCAGCTCCCACAATGAGCAGTTCTTC
TRBV6-2/TRBV6-3	.	.	TRBJ2-7	CANSYGSRYEQYF	TGTGCCAACAGTTACGGCAGTCGGTATGAGCAGTACTTC
TRBV20-1	TRBD2	.	TRBJ2-1	CCARVSRSGKIHEQLF	TGCTGTGCTAGAGTATCCAGGAGCGGGAAAATCCATGAGCAGTTATTC
TRBV20-1	TRBD2	many	TRBJ2-5	CSAQLAGGRETQYF	TGCAGTGCTCAGCTAGCGGGAGGGAGGGAGACCCAGTACTTC
TRBV20-1	.	many	TRBJ2-1	CSARYGTDGNEQFF	TGCAGTGCTAGATATGGGACGGATGGGAATGAGCAGTTCTTC
TRBV7-9	.	.	TRBJ1-1	CATSLEGDTEVFF	TGTGCCACCAGCTTAGAAGGGGACACTGAAGTTTTCTTT
TRBV6-5	.	.	TRBJ1-1	CASISHEMNTEAFF	TGTGCCAGCATCTCACACGAAATGAACACTGAAGCTTTCTTT
TRBV11-2	.	.	TRBJ1-5	CASSLASRGNQPHHF	TGTGCCAGCAGCTTAGCGAGCCGAGGGAATCAGCCCCATCATTTT
TRBV11-2	TRBD1	.	TRBJ2-7	CAISSGTGRTYDQYF	TGTGCTATCAGCTCGGGGACAGGCCGGACCTACGACCAGTACTTC
TRBV30	TRBD1	.	TRBJ1-5	CAWSPQTGSGNQPRHF	TGTGCCTGGAGTCCCCAGACAGGGTCGGGTAATCAGCCCCGCCATTTT
TRBV4-1	.	.	TRBJ1-1	CASSQDRYRANTVVFF	TGCGCCAGCAGTCAAGATCGTTACAGGGCGAACACTGTAGTTTTCTTT
TRBV12-3/TRBV12-4	.	.	TRBJ1-1	CASTLGEGLNTEAFF	TGTGCCAGCACCCTGGGGGAAGGTCTGAATACTGAAGCTTTCTTT
TRBV6-1	.	.	TRBJ1-4	CASSEGRVDEKLFF	TGTGCCAGCAGTGAAGGCAGGGTTGATGAAAAACTGTTTTTT
TRBV4-1	TRBD1	.	TRBJ1-2	CASSHDLYRGNCGYTF	TGCGCCAGCAGCCATGATCTGTACAGGGGGAACTGTGGCTACACCTTC
TRBV29-1	TRBD1	many	TRBJ2-2	CSVELDQGAGELFF	TGCAGCGTTGAATTGGATCAGGGGGCCGGGGAGCTGTTTTTT
TRBV10-2	TRBD1	.	TRBJ1-1	CASSDYGGTVRTEAFF	TGCGCCAGTAGTGATTATGGGGGGACAGTGAGGACTGAAGCTTTCTTT
TRBV12-3/TRBV12-4	.	few	TRBJ2-5	CASSLSPVETGYF	TGTGCCAGCAGTTTATCTCCGGTGGAGACCGGGTACTTC
TRBV11-2	.	hyperexpanded	TRBJ1-5	CASSLAGRGNQPQHF	TGTGCCAGCAGCTTAGCGGGCCGAGGCAATCAGCCCCAGCATTTT
TRBV7-9	.	.	TRBJ2-7	CASSLAVAGYEQYF	TGTGCCAGCAGCTTAGCAGTGGCGGGTTACGAGCAGTACTTC
TRBV6-6	TRBD1	once	TRBJ1-2	CASSPPDRGHLNNYDYTF	TGTGCCAGCAGTCCCCCGGACAGGGGCCACCTTAATAACTATGACTACACCTTC
TRBV4-3	TRBD2	.	TRBJ2-7	CTSSQEREGLAVYEHYF	TGCACCAGCAGCCAAGAGCGGGAAGGACTAGCAGTGTACGAGCATTACTTC
TRBV11-3	.	once	TRBJ1-1	CVSGLGRGTEAFF	TGTGTCAGCGGCTTAGGCCGGGGAACTGAAGCTTTCTTT
TRBV5-1	TRBD2	.	TRBJ2-1	CASSPPGLADNEHFF	TGTGCCAGCAGCCCGCCGGGACTAGCGGACAATGAGCATTTCTTC
TRBV6-2/TRBV6-3	.	.	TRBJ1-2	CVSSRGERQDGYTF	TGTGTCAGCAGCCGCGGAGAGAGGCAGGATGGCTACACCTTC